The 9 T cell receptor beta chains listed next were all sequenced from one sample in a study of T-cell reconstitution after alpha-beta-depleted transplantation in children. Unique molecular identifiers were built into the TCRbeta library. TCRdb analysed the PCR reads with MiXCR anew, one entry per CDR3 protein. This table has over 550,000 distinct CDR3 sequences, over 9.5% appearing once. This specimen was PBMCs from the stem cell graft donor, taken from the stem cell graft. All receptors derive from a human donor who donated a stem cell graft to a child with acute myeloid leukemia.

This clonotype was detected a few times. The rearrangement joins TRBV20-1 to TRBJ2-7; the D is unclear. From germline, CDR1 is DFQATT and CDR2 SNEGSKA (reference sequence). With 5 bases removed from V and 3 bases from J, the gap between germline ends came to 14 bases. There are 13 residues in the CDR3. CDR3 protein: CSAFTPLGYEQYF. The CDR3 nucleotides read TGCAGTGCTTTTACGCCATTGGGCTACGAGCAGTACTTC.

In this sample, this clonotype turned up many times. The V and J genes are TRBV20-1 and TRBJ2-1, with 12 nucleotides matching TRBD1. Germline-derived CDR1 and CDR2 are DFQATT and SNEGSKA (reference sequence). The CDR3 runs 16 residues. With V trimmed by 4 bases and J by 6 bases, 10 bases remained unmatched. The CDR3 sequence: CSAILTPGQGANEQFF. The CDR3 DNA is TGCAGTGCTATATTAACACCGGGACAGGGGGCCAATGAGCAGTTCTTC.

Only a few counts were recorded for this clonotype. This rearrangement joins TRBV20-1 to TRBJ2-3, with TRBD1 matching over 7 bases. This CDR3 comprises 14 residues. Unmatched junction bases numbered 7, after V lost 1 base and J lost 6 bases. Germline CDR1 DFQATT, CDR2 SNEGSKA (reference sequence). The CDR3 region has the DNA TGCAGTGCTAGAGCGGGACCAGGGGGTGATACGCAGTATTTT. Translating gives CSARAGPGGDTQYF.

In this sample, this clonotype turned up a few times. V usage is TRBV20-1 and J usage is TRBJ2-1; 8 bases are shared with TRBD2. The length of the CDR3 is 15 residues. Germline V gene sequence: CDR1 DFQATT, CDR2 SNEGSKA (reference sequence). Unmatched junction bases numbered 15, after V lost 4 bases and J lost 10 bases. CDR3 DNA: TGCAGTGCTACCCCCCGGGGGGGGTATTCGGGAGAGCAGTTCTTC. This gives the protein CSATPRGGYSGEQFF.

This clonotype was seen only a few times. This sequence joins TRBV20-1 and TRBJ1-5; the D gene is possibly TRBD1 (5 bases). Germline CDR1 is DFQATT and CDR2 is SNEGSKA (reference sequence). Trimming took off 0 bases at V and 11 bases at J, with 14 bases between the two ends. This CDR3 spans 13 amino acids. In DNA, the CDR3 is TGCAGTGCTAGAGATCAAAGGGCAGGGTCCCAGCATTTT. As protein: CSARDQRAGSQHF.

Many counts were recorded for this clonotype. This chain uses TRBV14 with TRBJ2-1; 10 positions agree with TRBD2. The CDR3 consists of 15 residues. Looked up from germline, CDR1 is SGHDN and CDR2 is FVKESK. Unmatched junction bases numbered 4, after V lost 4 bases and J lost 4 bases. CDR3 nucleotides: TGTGCCAGCAGCCCGGGACTAGCGATTTACAATGAGCAGTTCTTC. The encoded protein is CASSPGLAIYNEQFF.

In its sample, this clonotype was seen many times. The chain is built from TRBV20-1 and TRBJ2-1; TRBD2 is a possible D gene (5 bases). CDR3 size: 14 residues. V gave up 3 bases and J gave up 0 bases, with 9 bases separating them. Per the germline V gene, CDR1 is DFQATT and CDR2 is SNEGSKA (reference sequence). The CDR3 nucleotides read TGCAGTGCTAGTCGGCGGGTCTCCTACAATGAGCAGTTCTTC. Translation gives CSASRRVSYNEQFF.

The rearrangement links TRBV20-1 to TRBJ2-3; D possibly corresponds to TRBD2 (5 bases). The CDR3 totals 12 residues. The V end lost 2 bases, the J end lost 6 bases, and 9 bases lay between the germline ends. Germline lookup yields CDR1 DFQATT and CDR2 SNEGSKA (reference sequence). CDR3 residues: CSARLASDTQYF. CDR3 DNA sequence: TGCAGTGCTAGACTAGCATCCGATACGCAGTATTTT.

In nucleotides, the CDR3 is TGTGCCAGCAGTGGAGGGGGGGTCCTTTCCTACGAGCAGTACTTC. This gives the protein CASSGGGVLSYEQYF. J is TRBJ2-7 and V is TRBV12-3 or TRBV12-4, with D perhaps TRBD2 (7 bases). The CDR3 is 15 amino acids. V lost 5 bases, J lost 1 base, and 15 bases lay in between.